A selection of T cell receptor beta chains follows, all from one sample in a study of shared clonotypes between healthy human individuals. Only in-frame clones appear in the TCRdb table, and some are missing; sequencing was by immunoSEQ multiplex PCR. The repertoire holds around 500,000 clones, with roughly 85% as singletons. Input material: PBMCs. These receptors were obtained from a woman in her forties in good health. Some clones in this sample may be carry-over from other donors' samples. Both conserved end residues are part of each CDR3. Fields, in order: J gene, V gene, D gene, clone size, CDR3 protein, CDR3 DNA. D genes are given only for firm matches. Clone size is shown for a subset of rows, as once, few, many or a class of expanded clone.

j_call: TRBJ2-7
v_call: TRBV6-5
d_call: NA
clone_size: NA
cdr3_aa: CASSYSPSMKYEQYF
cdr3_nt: TGTGCCAGCAGTTACTCGCCTAGTATGAAATACGAGCAGTACTTC

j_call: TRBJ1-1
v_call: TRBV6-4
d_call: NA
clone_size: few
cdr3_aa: CASSAGRGTEAFF
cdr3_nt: TGTGCCAGCAGCGCCGGCCGAGGCACTGAAGCTTTCTTT

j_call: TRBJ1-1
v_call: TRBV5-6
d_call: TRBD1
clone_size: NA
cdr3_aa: CASSFGTGYSSTEAFF
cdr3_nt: TGTGCCAGCAGCTTCGGGACAGGGTATAGTAGCACCGAAGCTTTCTTT

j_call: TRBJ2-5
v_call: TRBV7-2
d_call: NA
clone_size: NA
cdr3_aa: CASSPRGQSPSGTQYF
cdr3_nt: TGTGCCAGCAGCCCCCGTGGGCAATCCCCTTCCGGGACCCAGTACTTC

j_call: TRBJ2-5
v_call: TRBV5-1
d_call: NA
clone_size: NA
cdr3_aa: CASSLAIGGSQETQYF
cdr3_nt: TGCGCCAGCAGCTTGGCCATTGGGGGTTCCCAAGAGACCCAGTACTTC

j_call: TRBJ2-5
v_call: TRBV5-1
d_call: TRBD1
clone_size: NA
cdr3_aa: CASSPGTAQETQYF
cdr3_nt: TGCGCCAGCAGTCCCGGGACAGCACAAGAGACCCAGTACTTC

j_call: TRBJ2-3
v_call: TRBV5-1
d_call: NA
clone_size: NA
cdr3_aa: CASSLEDYALDTQYF
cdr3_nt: TGCGCCAGCAGCTTGGAGGACTATGCATTGGATACGCAGTATTTT

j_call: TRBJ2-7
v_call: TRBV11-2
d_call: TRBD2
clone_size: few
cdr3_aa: CASSPGGGTTYEQYF
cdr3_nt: TGTGCCAGCAGCCCCGGGGGAGGGACCACCTACGAGCAGTACTTC

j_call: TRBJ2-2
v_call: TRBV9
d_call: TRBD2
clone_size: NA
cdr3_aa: CASSVSGRNTGELFF
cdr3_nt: TGTGCCAGCAGCGTTAGCGGGAGGAACACCGGGGAGCTGTTTTTT

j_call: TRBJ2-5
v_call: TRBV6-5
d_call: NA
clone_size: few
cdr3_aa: CASSYSGGAAETQYF
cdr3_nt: TGTGCCAGCAGTTACTCGGGGGGGGCGGCGGAGACCCAGTACTTC

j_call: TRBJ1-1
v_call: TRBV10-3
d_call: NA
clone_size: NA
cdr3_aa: CAISGQGGSMNTEAFF
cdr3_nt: TGTGCCATCAGTGGCCAGGGTGGGAGCATGAACACTGAAGCTTTCTTT

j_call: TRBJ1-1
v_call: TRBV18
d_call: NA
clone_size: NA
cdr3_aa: CASSADRGNTEAFF
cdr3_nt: TGTGCCAGCTCAGCCGACAGAGGGAACACTGAAGCTTTCTTT

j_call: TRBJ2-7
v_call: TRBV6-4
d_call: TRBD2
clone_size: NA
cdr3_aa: CASSDVTSGSYEQYF
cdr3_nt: TGTGCCAGCAGTGACGTCACTAGCGGCTCCTACGAGCAGTACTTC

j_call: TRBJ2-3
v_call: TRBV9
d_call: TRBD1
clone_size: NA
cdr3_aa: CASSVADRGTDTQYF
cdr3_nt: TGTGCCAGCAGCGTAGCCGACAGGGGCACAGATACGCAGTATTTT

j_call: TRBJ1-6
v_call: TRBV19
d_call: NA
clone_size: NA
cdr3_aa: CASSTARGSPLHF
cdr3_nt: TGTGCCAGTAGTACTGCTAGAGGATCACCCCTCCACTTT

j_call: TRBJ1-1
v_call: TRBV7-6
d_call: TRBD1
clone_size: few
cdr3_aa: CASSLLITGGNTEAFF
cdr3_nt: TGTGCCAGCAGCTTGCTAATCACAGGGGGGAACACTGAAGCTTTCTTT

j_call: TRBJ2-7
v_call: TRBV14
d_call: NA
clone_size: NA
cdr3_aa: CASSREVSGVEQYF
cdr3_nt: TGTGCCAGCAGCCGGGAAGTTTCAGGGGTCGAGCAGTACTTC

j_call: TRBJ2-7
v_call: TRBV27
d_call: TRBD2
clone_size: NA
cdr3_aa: CASSLSGLAGGYEQYF
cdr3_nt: TGTGCCAGCAGTTTATCAGGTCTAGCGGGAGGATACGAGCAGTACTTC

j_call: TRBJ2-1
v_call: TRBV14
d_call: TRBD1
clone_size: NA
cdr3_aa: CASSVGTGVLRGDEQFF
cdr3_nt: TGTGCCAGCAGCGTCGGGACAGGGGTTTTGCGAGGGGATGAGCAGTTCTTC

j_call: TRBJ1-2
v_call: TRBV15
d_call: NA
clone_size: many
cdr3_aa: CATSRDNGGADGYTF
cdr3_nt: TGTGCCACCAGCAGAGATAACGGGGGGGCAGATGGCTACACCTTC

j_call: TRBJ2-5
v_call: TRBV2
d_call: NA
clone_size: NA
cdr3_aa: CASSRIGKETQYF
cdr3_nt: TGTGCCAGCAGTAGAATCGGGAAGGAGACCCAGTACTTC

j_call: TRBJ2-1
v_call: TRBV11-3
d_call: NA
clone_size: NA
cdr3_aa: CASSSRGAAEQFF
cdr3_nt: TGTGCCAGCAGCTCCCGTGGGGCGGCAGAGCAGTTCTTC

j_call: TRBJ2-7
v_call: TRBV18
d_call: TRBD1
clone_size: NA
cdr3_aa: CASSERQGDGYEQYF
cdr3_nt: TGTGCCAGCTCGGAAAGACAGGGGGACGGCTACGAGCAGTACTTC